The text below deals with one T cell receptor (beta chain). TCRdb ran MiXCR on the 5' RACE reads and lists one entry per CDR3 protein. The repertoire consists of around 550,000 distinct CDR3 sequences, with 13% to 15% occurring once and the leading ten covering nearly 0.45%. The data stem from a study of identical twins. Per the germline V gene, CDR1 is SEHNR and CDR2 is FQNEAQ (reference sequence). This CDR3 spans 16 amino acids. Trimming removed 5 bases at V and 2 bases at J, with 13 bases between. The same data also contributed to another study, on yellow fever vaccine responses in identical twins.

This sequence originates from a woman under 30 in good health. The chain joins TRBV7-9 to TRBJ2-6, with D perhaps matching TRBD2 (6 bases). The sequencing sample was made of CD4+ T cells sorted from blood. CDR3 protein: CASSQLGGAGANVLTF. CDR3 nucleotide sequence: TGTGCCAGCAGCCAACTGGGCGGGGCTGGGGCCAACGTCCTGACTTTC.